The 26 T cell receptor beta chains listed next were all sequenced from one sample in a study of blood T cell repertoires in COVID-19. Some clones are missing from TCRdb's copy, which holds only in-frame ones; the method was immunoSEQ multiplex PCR. This repertoire shows 120,000 or so clones, about four fifths found once; its top ten account for over 9.5%. Sequenced input: peripheral blood. The receptors were sampled from a man aged 55 to 70 with acute or convalescent COVID-19.

The chain joins TRBV5-1 to TRBJ2-1; 10 bases line up with TRBD2. This CDR3 is 13 amino acids long. V trimming: 6 bases; J trimming: 8 bases; junction bases outside the gene matches: 5. Germline V gene lookup returns CDR1 SGHRS and CDR2 YFSETQ. The CDR3 here is CASMASGRYEQFF. DNA for the CDR3: TGCGCCAGCATGGCTAGCGGGAGATATGAGCAGTTCTTC.

This rearrangement joins TRBV5-1 to TRBJ2-1, with 8 positions matching TRBD2. The J segment lost 11 bases and the V segment lost 0 bases, leaving 22 bases of the junction unmatched. This CDR3 contains 19 residues. Germline V CDR1 and CDR2: SGHRS, YFSETQ. The DNA for the CDR3 is TGCGCCAGCAGCTTGGGGAATTATGGGGGCGGGAGGCCCCAGTCGAAGCAGTTCTTC. Translated, it gives CASSLGNYGGGRPQSKQFF.

This chain connects TRBV28 to TRBJ2-7, with a tentative D call TRBD1 (6 bases). Trimming stripped 5 bases from V and 9 bases from J, with 14 bases between. This CDR3 region has 12 residues. Germline lookup yields CDR1 MDHEN and CDR2 SYDVKM. CDR3 nucleotide sequence: TGTGCCAGCAGTCCACTACTCAGGGGGCAGTACTTC. Residues: CASSPLLRGQYF.

The chain couples TRBV27 to TRBJ2-1, with 11 bases aligning to TRBD2. Losses at the gene ends were 5 bases for V and 6 bases for J; bases not matched to a gene: 12. This CDR3 has 17 amino acids. Looked up from germline, CDR1 is MNHEY and CDR2 is SMNVEV (reference sequence). In DNA, the CDR3 is TGTGCCAGCAGTATACTAGCGGGAGCGGATCTGGTCAATGAGCAGTTCTTC. This encodes CASSILAGADLVNEQFF.

The chain is built from TRBV7-3 and TRBJ1-1; 7 bases map to TRBD1. The CDR3 covers 14 residues. Trimming removed 1 base from V and 6 bases from J; junction bases left unmatched: 5. The V gene's germline CDR1 is SGHTA and CDR2 FQGTGA. CDR3 in DNA: TGTGCCAGCAGCTTAATGACAGGGATAGCTGAAGCTTTCTTT. Translating gives CASSLMTGIAEAFF.

V and J are TRBV19 and TRBJ1-5; 8 bases agree with TRBD1. Germline V gene lookup returns CDR1 LNHDA and CDR2 SQIVND (reference sequence). The CDR3 totals 17 residues. With 5 bases clipped from V and 1 base from J, the junction kept 10 bases outside the gene matches. CDR3: CASSPRQGWSSNQPQHF. CDR3 DNA sequence: TGTGCCAGTAGTCCACGACAGGGGTGGTCGAGCAATCAGCCCCAGCATTTT.

The J gene is TRBJ2-1, the V gene TRBV6-5, with TRBD2 matching over 7 bases. J gave up 6 bases and V 8 bases, and 7 bases lay outside the gene matches. This CDR3 has 13 amino acids. Germline V gene data show CDR1 as MNHEY and CDR2 as SVGAGI. The CDR3 here is CASGRGMGNEQFF. CDR3 DNA: TGTGCCAGCGGGAGGGGAATGGGCAATGAGCAGTTCTTC.

The chain links TRBV30 to TRBJ2-5; 7 nucleotides align to TRBD1. CDR3 length: 14 amino acids. Germline trimming cut 2 bases from V and 5 bases from J; bases unmatched to any gene: 8. From germline, CDR1 is GTSNPN and CDR2 SVGIG (reference sequence). The CDR3 sequence: CAWSRDSPPETQYF. CDR3 bases: TGTGCCTGGAGTCGGGACAGCCCCCCGGAGACCCAGTACTTC.

The genes are TRBV15 and TRBJ1-2, with 11 positions matching TRBD1. Germline V CDR1 and CDR2: LNHNV, YYDKDF (reference sequence). The CDR3 spans 14 residues. The junction had 9 bases not matched to a gene; V was cut back by 8 bases and J by 7 bases. In DNA, the CDR3 is TGTGCCACCGCGATGGACAGGGGGCTTGGTGGCTACACCTTC. Translated, it gives CATAMDRGLGGYTF.

The rearrangement links TRBV18 to TRBJ1-1, with D uncertain. Germline values: CDR1 KGHSH, CDR2 LQKENI. Trimming removed 3 bases at V and 1 base at J, with 6 bases between. The CDR3 totals 13 residues. The CDR3 here is CASSPAGNTEAFF. For the CDR3, the DNA is TGTGCCAGCTCACCGGCGGGGAACACTGAAGCTTTCTTT.

In the case of this clone: Other DNA sequences in the sample encode the same CDR3. The rearrangement uses TRBV14 and TRBJ1-2, with 8 bases matching TRBD1. The CDR3 is 13 residues long. The V gene end was trimmed by 2 bases and the J gene end by 8 bases; junction bases not matched to a gene: 4. Germline CDR1 SGHDN, CDR2 FVKESK. The CDR3 protein is CASSQRQGNGYTF. CDR3 nucleotide sequence: TGTGCCAGCAGCCAAAGACAGGGGAACGGCTACACCTTC.

This sequence joins TRBV18 and TRBJ2-1, with D maybe TRBD1 (5 bases). Trimming pared 1 base from V and 1 base from J, leaving 11 bases between. The germline gives CDR1 KGHSH, CDR2 LQKENI. The CDR3 is made up of 16 amino acids. In DNA, the CDR3 is TGTGCCAGCTCACCACAGGGGCAGGGATCCTACAATGAGCAGTTCTTC. This encodes CASSPQGQGSYNEQFF.

The rearrangement links TRBV28 to TRBJ2-1; weak D call: TRBD2 (6 bases). The CDR3 is 17 residues long. Trimming stripped 6 bases from V and 6 bases from J, with 24 bases between. Germline V gives CDR1 MDHEN, CDR2 SYDVKM. The CDR3 reads CASSLPRGFSASNEQFF. Here the CDR3 DNA reads TGTGCCAGCAGCCTTCCCCGGGGGTTTAGCGCTTCCAATGAGCAGTTCTTC. The whole variable domain, filled in from reference TRBV28 and TRBJ2-1, reads DVKVTQSSRYLVKRTGEKVFLECVQDMDHENMFWYRQDPGLGLRLIYFSYDVKMKEKGDIPEGYSVSREKKERFSLILESASTNQTSMYLCASSLPRGFSASNEQFFGPGTRLTVL.

The genes are TRBV29-1 and TRBJ1-2; 8 bases agree with TRBD1. CDR1 is SQVTM, CDR2 ANQGSEA, per germline. This CDR3 contains 15 residues. The J segment lost 4 bases and the V segment lost 4 bases, leaving 11 bases of the junction unmatched. The DNA of the CDR3 is TGCAGCGTTGGGGGGGGACAGGCCGTTCTCTATGGCTACACCTTC. Its translation is CSVGGGQAVLYGYTF.

The V gene is TRBV4-1, the J gene TRBJ2-7; tentatively, D is TRBD2 (6 bases). Trimming stripped 0 bases from V and 2 bases from J, with 20 bases between. CDR1 MGHRA and CDR2 YSYEKL come from the germline V gene. The CDR3 is made up of 18 amino acids. The CDR3: CASSQDLPLGTRAYEQYF. The CDR3 nucleotides read TGCGCCAGCAGCCAAGACCTTCCCCTCGGGACTCGCGCCTACGAGCAGTACTTC.

The genes are TRBV27 and TRBJ2-7; TRBD2 matches 15 bases. Per the germline V gene, CDR1 is MNHEY and CDR2 is SMNVEV (reference sequence). The CDR3 covers 17 residues. J lost 5 bases, V lost 6 bases, and 11 bases had no gene match. This CDR3 reads CASSRTSGRAMGHEQYF. The CDR3 nucleotides read TGTGCCAGCAGCCGGACTAGCGGGAGGGCCATGGGGCACGAGCAGTACTTC.

The chain has TRBV27 and TRBJ1-3, with D unresolved. Germline V gene lookup returns CDR1 MNHEY and CDR2 SMNVEV (reference sequence). V shed 5 bases and J shed 1 base, with 9 bases lying between them. This CDR3 contains 14 residues. The CDR3 sequence is CASSPQNSGNTIYF. The CDR3 nucleotides are TGTGCCAGCAGTCCTCAGAATTCTGGAAACACCATATATTTT.

This chain links TRBV11-3 with TRBJ2-1; 7 bases fit TRBD1. Germline trimming cut 6 bases from V and 5 bases from J; bases unmatched to any gene: 4. This CDR3 is 13 amino acids long. From germline, CDR1 is SGHNT and CDR2 YENEEA. The CDR3: CASSRDSHNEQFF. CDR3 nucleotide sequence: TGTGCCAGCAGTCGGGACAGCCACAATGAGCAGTTCTTC.

The genes are TRBV3-1 (or the pseudogene TRBV3-2) and TRBJ2-5, with 7 bases that match TRBD2. CDR3 length: 15 residues. V lost 8 bases to trimming and J lost 0 bases; unmatched junction nucleotides: 9. Looked up from germline, CDR1 is LGHDT and CDR2 is YNNKEL (reference sequence). In nucleotides, the CDR3 is TGTGCCAGCCGGCCGGGGAGGGCCTACCAAGAGACCCAGTACTTC. It encodes CASRPGRAYQETQYF.

The chain combines TRBV6-5 with TRBJ2-1, with TRBD2 matching over 10 bases. This CDR3 has 14 amino acids. CDR1 MNHEY and CDR2 SVGAGI come from the germline V gene. V shed 6 bases and J 5 bases; nucleotides not matched to a gene: 4. The CDR3 loop is CASSRGLADNEQFF. For the CDR3, the DNA is TGTGCCAGCAGCCGTGGACTAGCGGACAATGAGCAGTTCTTC.

J is TRBJ2-1 and V is TRBV27; TRBD2 is a possible D gene (5 bases). V shed 2 bases and J shed 7 bases, with 18 bases lying between them. The germline CDR1 and CDR2 sequences are MNHEY and SMNVEV (reference sequence). The CDR3 length is 16 residues. The CDR3 reads CASSLEDSPSVNEQFF. DNA of the CDR3: TGTGCCAGCAGTTTAGAGGACTCCCCGAGTGTTAATGAGCAGTTCTTC.

V is TRBV6-2 or TRBV6-3 and J is TRBJ2-4; D unresolved. This CDR3 region has 15 residues. Germline-derived CDR1 and CDR2 are MNHEY and SVGEGT. Trimming took off 5 bases at V and 3 bases at J, with 14 bases between the two ends. CDR3 protein: CASSDQVGSKNIQYF. For the CDR3, the DNA is TGTGCCAGCAGTGATCAGGTTGGCAGCAAAAACATTCAGTACTTC.

The rearrangement links TRBV28 to TRBJ1-2; the D is unclear. V was trimmed by 6 bases and J by 4 bases, leaving 9 bases between them. The germline V gene encodes CDR1 MDHEN and CDR2 SYDVKM. This CDR3 spans 12 amino acids. The CDR3 DNA is TGTGCCAGCAGCCGGGAGGCCTATGGCTACACCTTC. This codes for CASSREAYGYTF.

This chain connects TRBV28 to TRBJ2-3; possible D gene TRBD2, 5 bases. Trimming shortened V by 6 bases and J by 8 bases, and 18 bases separated the two germline ends. The CDR3 loop spans 14 amino acids. Germline V CDR1 and CDR2: MDHEN, SYDVKM. The DNA for the CDR3 is TGTGCCAGCAGACCTGGGTACAGAGAGGGTACGCAGTATTTT. Encoded protein: CASRPGYREGTQYF.

The chain is built from TRBV30 and TRBJ1-1; unclear D gene. V gave up 5 bases and J gave up 1 base, with 8 bases separating them. The CDR3 length is 12 residues. Germline-derived CDR1 and CDR2 are GTSNPN and SVGIG (reference sequence). The CDR3 nucleotides are TGTGCCTGGGGACGGAGGAACACTGAAGCTTTCTTT. Its protein product is CAWGRRNTEAFF.

Here the CDR3 reads CASFRDSPTGNTEAFF. CDR3 nucleotide sequence: TGCGCCAGCTTCCGGGACAGCCCCACCGGGAACACTGAAGCTTTCTTT. This chain connects TRBV5-1 to TRBJ1-1; 7 bases agree with TRBD1. The CDR3 is made up of 16 amino acids. Germline values: CDR1 SGHRS, CDR2 YFSETQ. V was pared by 7 bases and J by 1 base, with 13 bases of the junction left unmatched.